The TCR beta chain described here comes from a study of blood T cell repertoires in COVID-19. Whole-study context: Collection of acute and convalescent COVID-19 samples took place in the United States, Italy and Spain. In each case, the material was cDNA or gDNA derived from T cells, B-cell-depleted T cells, or PBMCs.

Looked up from germline, CDR1 is SNHLY and CDR2 is FYNNEI. This CDR3 is 13 amino acids long. V dropped 5 bases and J dropped 7; count of bases not matched to a gene: 4. Followed longitudinally, the Seattle patients had been enrolled during active infection. Study processing details: Amplification from reference gene primers served as the basis for estimated nucleated cell counts. TCRdb keeps only in-frame clones here, not all; method: immunoSEQ multiplex PCR. That table furnishes V, J and clone size, whereas the DNA furnished D and trimming. The table records 200,000 to 250,000 clones, more than 80% of them present only once.

The V gene is TRBV2, the J gene TRBJ2-5, with 10 bases fitting TRBD1. What was sequenced was peripheral blood. The clonotype originates from a woman over 75 with COVID-19, enrolled during active disease. The CDR3 bases are TGTGCCAGCAGTCGCGGACAGGGGGGGACCCAGTACTTC. Protein: CASSRGQGGTQYF.